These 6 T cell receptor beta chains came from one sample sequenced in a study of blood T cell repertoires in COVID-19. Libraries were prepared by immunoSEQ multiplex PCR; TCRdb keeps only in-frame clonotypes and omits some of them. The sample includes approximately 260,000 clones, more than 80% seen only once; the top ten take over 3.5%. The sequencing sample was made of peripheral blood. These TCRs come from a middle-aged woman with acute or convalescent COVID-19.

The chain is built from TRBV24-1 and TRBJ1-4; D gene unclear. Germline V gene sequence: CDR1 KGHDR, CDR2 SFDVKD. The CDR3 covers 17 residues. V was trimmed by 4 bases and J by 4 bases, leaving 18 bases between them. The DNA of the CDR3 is TGTGCCACCAGTGACTCCGGCCCTGCGGGAGGTAATGAAAAACTGTTTTTT. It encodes CATSDSGPAGGNEKLFF.

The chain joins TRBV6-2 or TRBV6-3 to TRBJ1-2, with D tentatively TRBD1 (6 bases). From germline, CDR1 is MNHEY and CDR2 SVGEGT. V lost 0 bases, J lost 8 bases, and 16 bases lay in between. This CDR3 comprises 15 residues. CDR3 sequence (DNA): TGTGCCAGCAGTTACTCGAGGGGGTTTCAGTTCGGCTACACCTTC. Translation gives CASSYSRGFQFGYTF.

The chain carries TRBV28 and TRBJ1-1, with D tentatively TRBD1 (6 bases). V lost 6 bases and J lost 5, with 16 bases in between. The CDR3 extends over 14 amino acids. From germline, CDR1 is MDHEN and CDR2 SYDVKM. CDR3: CASRGPTGGTEAFF. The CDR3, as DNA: TGTGCCAGCAGGGGCCCGACAGGAGGTACTGAAGCTTTCTTT.

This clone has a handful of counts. The CDR3 protein is CASRGANNQPQHF. For the CDR3, the DNA is TGTGCCAGCAGGGGAGCGAACAATCAGCCCCAGCATTTT. This chain joins TRBV6-5 and TRBJ1-5; D unresolved. The V and J ends lost 6 bases and 3 bases respectively, with 9 bases between them. Germline values: CDR1 MNHEY, CDR2 SVGAGI. The CDR3 length is 13 residues.

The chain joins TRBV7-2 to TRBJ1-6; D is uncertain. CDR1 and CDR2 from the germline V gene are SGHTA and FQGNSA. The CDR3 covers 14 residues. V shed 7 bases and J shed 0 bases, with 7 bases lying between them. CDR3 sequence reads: CASKQDSYNSPLHF. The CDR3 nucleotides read TGTGCCAGCAAGCAGGACTCCTATAATTCACCCCTCCACTTT. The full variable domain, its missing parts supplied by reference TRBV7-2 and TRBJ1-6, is GAGVSQSPSNKVTEKGKDVELRCDPISGHTALYWYRQSLGQGLEFLIYFQGNSAPDKSGLPSDRFSAERTGGSVSTLTIQRTQQEDSAVYLCASKQDSYNSPLHFGNGTRLTVT.

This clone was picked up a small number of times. This CDR3 reads CAISGTTKGNYGYTF. CDR3 coding DNA: TGTGCCATCAGCGGGACAACCAAGGGGAACTATGGCTACACCTTC. The rearrangement uses TRBV10-3 and TRBJ1-2; possibly TRBD1 for D (6 bases). The V gene lost 6 bases and the J gene lost 2 bases, with 16 bases spanning the gap. The CDR3 spans 15 residues. The V gene's germline CDR1 is ENHRY and CDR2 SYGVKD.